These 27 T cell receptor beta chains came from one sample sequenced in a study of blood T cell repertoires in COVID-19. The table came from immunoSEQ multiplex PCR; TCRdb's copy has only in-frame clones and leaves some out. The sample shows around 160,000 clones, about four fifths of them seen only once. Sequencing was done on a sample of peripheral blood. These receptors all stem from a woman aged 80 or over with acute or convalescent COVID-19.

The chain couples TRBV5-1 to TRBJ2-2; no clear D. Germline CDR1 is SGHRS and CDR2 is YFSETQ. Trimming took 0 bases from V and 5 from J, leaving 11 bases between them. CDR3 size: 15 residues. The CDR3 DNA follows: TGCGCCAGCAGCTTGGAACAGACCGAGACCGGGGAGCTGTTTTTT. It is translated as CASSLEQTETGELFF.

V is TRBV27 and J is TRBJ1-1; D not resolved. Germline CDR1 MNHEY, CDR2 SMNVEV (reference sequence). CDR3 length: 12 amino acids. Trimming pared 2 bases from V and 4 bases from J, leaving 5 bases between. The CDR3 DNA follows: TGTGCCAGCAGTTTACGAGGCACTGAAGCTTTCTTT. It is translated as CASSLRGTEAFF.

J is TRBJ2-7 and V is TRBV24-1, with 10 nucleotides matching TRBD1. The CDR3 consists of 20 residues. CDR1 and CDR2 (germline): KGHDR, SFDVKD. With V trimmed by 0 bases and J by 3 bases, 16 bases remained unmatched. CDR3 amino acids: CATSDLQDGTGAAGLYEQYF. CDR3 DNA sequence: TGTGCCACCAGTGATTTGCAAGACGGGACAGGGGCCGCCGGGCTCTACGAGCAGTACTTC.

This clone was recorded once. Here the CDR3 reads CASSSTQGSGNTIYF. For the CDR3, the DNA is TGTGCCAGCAGTTCCACACAGGGGTCCGGAAACACCATATATTTT. The J gene is TRBJ1-3, the V gene TRBV6-5, with 7 bases matching TRBD1. Trimming took 4 bases from V and 4 from J; bases not matched to a gene: 7. Germline loops: CDR1 MNHEY, CDR2 SVGAGI. The CDR3 runs 15 residues.

The V and J genes are TRBV30 and TRBJ1-1, with a possible D match to TRBD1 (6 bases). This CDR3 is built from 15 residues. Trimming took off 1 base at V and 2 bases at J, with 14 bases between the two ends. CDR1 and CDR2 from the germline V gene are GTSNPN and SVGIG (reference sequence). The DNA for the CDR3 is TGTGCCTGGAGTGCCCCGACAGGCGTCAACACTGAAGCTTTCTTT. This encodes CAWSAPTGVNTEAFF.

The genes are TRBV18 and TRBJ2-6; TRBD1 matches at 9 bases. With 2 bases clipped from V and 2 bases from J, the junction kept 13 bases outside the gene matches. The CDR3 loop spans 20 amino acids. Germline V gene lookup returns CDR1 KGHSH and CDR2 LQKENI. CDR3 protein: CASSPDLGDREITGANVLTF. In DNA, the CDR3 is TGTGCCAGCTCACCAGATTTAGGGGACAGGGAAATAACTGGGGCCAACGTCCTGACTTTC. The variable domain in full, with the rest retrieved from reference TRBV18 and TRBJ2-6, is NAGVMQNPRHLVRRRGQEARLRCSPMKGHSHVYWYRQLPEEGLKFMVYLQKENIIDESGMPKERFSAEFPKEGPSILRIQQVVRGDSAAYFCASSPDLGDREITGANVLTFGAGSRLTVL.

The V and J genes are TRBV9 and TRBJ2-1; 13 bases align to TRBD2. V lost 4 bases to trimming and J lost 9 bases; unmatched junction nucleotides: 10. The CDR3 consists of 16 residues. Germline loops: CDR1 SGDLS, CDR2 YYNGEE. This CDR3 reads CASSFGTSGAGGEQFF. The CDR3, as DNA: TGTGCCAGCAGCTTCGGGACTAGCGGGGCCGGGGGTGAGCAGTTCTTC.

This clone was seen a handful of times. The chain is built from TRBV27 and TRBJ2-7, with 7 bases matching TRBD2. The CDR3 contains 14 residues. Germline V gene data show CDR1 as MNHEY and CDR2 as SMNVEV (reference sequence). V lost 4 bases and J lost 4; bases outside the gene matches: 7. The CDR3 here is CASSSGLGGYEQYF. The CDR3 DNA sequence: TGTGCCAGCAGTTCTGGACTAGGAGGATACGAGCAGTACTTC.

This clone was recorded only once. The chain couples TRBV15 to TRBJ1-2; weak D call: TRBD1 (5 bases). The germline V gene has CDR1 LNHNV and CDR2 YYDKDF (reference sequence). The V gene lost 0 bases and the J gene lost 4 bases, with 12 bases spanning the gap. There are 15 residues in the CDR3. The CDR3 region is CATSREAGRSYGYTF. CDR3 bases: TGTGCCACCAGCAGAGAAGCGGGGCGATCCTATGGCTACACCTTC.

This CDR3 is CATLTSGGTDTQYF. The CDR3 coding sequence is TGTGCCACGCTGACTAGCGGGGGGACAGATACGCAGTATTTT. This chain joins TRBV2 and TRBJ2-3, with TRBD2 identical over 13 bases. Germline lookup yields CDR1 SNHLY and CDR2 FYNNEI. The CDR3 runs to 14 residues. With 10 bases clipped from V and 3 bases from J, the junction kept 4 bases outside the gene matches.

This clone was seen only a few times. This chain links TRBV7-9 with TRBJ1-2; TRBD1 matches at 8 bases. After removal of 4 bases from V and 4 bases from J, the junction contained 14 bases not matched to a gene. Per the germline V gene, CDR1 is SEHNR and CDR2 is FQNEAQ (reference sequence). The CDR3 totals 17 residues. The CDR3 protein is CASSSRTGSGVGYGYTF. CDR3 DNA: TGTGCCAGCAGCTCCCGGACAGGGTCCGGCGTCGGCTATGGCTACACCTTC.

This chain connects TRBV10-3 to TRBJ2-1; D remains ambiguous. CDR3 length equals 12 residues. Germline V gene data show CDR1 as ENHRY and CDR2 as SYGVKD. Trimming removed 10 bases from V and 8 bases from J, with 15 bases in between. The CDR3 DNA follows: TGTGCCACCGGCAAGGAGTCTTATGAGCAGTTCTTC. Its translation: CATGKESYEQFF.

V and J are TRBV6-5 and TRBJ1-5, with D perhaps matching TRBD1 (5 bases). V gave up 6 bases and J gave up 2 bases, with 11 bases separating them. Germline loops: CDR1 MNHEY, CDR2 SVGAGI. The CDR3 is made up of 14 amino acids. The CDR3 loop is CASRRGDGNQPQHF. As DNA, the CDR3 is TGTGCCAGCAGAAGGGGCGACGGCAATCAGCCCCAGCATTTT.

This clone was picked up a small number of times. DNA for the CDR3: TGTGCCAGCAGCCTCTTGGCGGGGGGTGACTATGGCTACACCTTC. It yields the protein CASSLLAGGDYGYTF. The chain uses TRBV7-2 and TRBJ1-2, with D maybe TRBD1 (5 bases). Trimming left V 5 bases short and J 3 bases short, with 16 bases between. Germline V CDR1 and CDR2: SGHTA, FQGNSA. CDR3 length: 15 amino acids.

This clone was seen many times. This rearrangement joins TRBV5-1 to TRBJ2-3, with TRBD2 matching over 13 bases. Germline CDR1 reads SGHRS; CDR2 reads YFSETQ. J lost 1 base, V lost 4 bases, and 6 bases had no gene match. The CDR3 runs to 17 residues. The CDR3 is CASSNLGTSGGTDTQYF. The CDR3 nucleotides read TGCGCCAGCAGCAACTTAGGGACTAGCGGGGGCACAGATACGCAGTATTTT.

This chain joins TRBV5-1 and TRBJ2-1, with D perhaps TRBD1 (6 bases). Germline V gives CDR1 SGHRS, CDR2 YFSETQ. The CDR3 runs to 15 residues. V was clipped by 1 base and J by 6 bases, with 14 bases between them. The CDR3 region has the DNA TGCGCCAGCAGCTTGTGGGCAGGGGCCACCAATGAGCAGTTCTTC. Encoded protein: CASSLWAGATNEQFF.

This clone was seen only a few times. J is TRBJ2-1 and V is TRBV14, with TRBD2 as a possible D gene (6 bases). The CDR3 totals 16 residues. Between the trimmed V and J ends, which lost 3 bases and 2 bases, there was a span of 14 bases. From germline, CDR1 is SGHDN and CDR2 FVKESK. The CDR3 sequence: CASSHGRRGTYNEQFF. The CDR3 DNA reads as TGTGCCAGCAGCCATGGGAGGCGAGGAACCTACAATGAGCAGTTCTTC.

This clone occurred once. This chain uses TRBV5-1 with TRBJ2-2; 7 positions match TRBD2. V lost 4 bases and J lost 2; bases outside the gene matches: 8. CDR1 and CDR2 (germline): SGHRS, YFSETQ. This CDR3 contains 16 residues. The CDR3 region is CASSAVAGVNTGELFF. In DNA form, the CDR3 reads TGCGCCAGCAGCGCGGTGGCGGGGGTAAACACCGGGGAGCTGTTTTTT. The full variable domain, rest sourced from reference TRBV5-1 and TRBJ2-2, is KAGVTQTPRYLIKTRGQQVTLSCSPISGHRSVSWYQQTPGQGLQFLFEYFSETQRNKGNFPGRFSGRQFSNSRSEMNVSTLELGDSALYLCASSAVAGVNTGELFFGEGSRLTVL.

CDR3 region: CSASRSGYGYTF. The CDR3, as DNA: TGCAGTGCTAGTAGGAGTGGCTATGGCTACACCTTC. The chain joins TRBV20-1 to TRBJ1-2; D call uncertain. The length of the CDR3 is 12 residues. The germline V gene encodes CDR1 DFQATT and CDR2 SNEGSKA (reference sequence). The V end was cut by 3 bases, the J end by 4 bases, with 9 bases between.

The J gene is TRBJ1-5, the V gene TRBV29-1; 7 bases are shared with TRBD1. Germline V gene sequence: CDR1 SQVTM, CDR2 ANQGSEA. Unmatched junction bases numbered 9, after V lost 4 bases and J lost 3 bases. The CDR3 loop spans 15 amino acids. The CDR3, as DNA: TGCAGCGTTGGGGACAGCGGGAGACCCAATCAGCCCCAGCATTTT. This codes for CSVGDSGRPNQPQHF.

This clone was seen only once. The V call is TRBV2, the J call TRBJ1-5; 8 nucleotides line up with TRBD1. The CDR3 loop spans 14 amino acids. Trimming cost V 5 bases and J 6 bases; bases outside gene matches: 6. From germline, CDR1 is SNHLY and CDR2 FYNNEI. The CDR3 spells CASSTRQGSQPQHF. CDR3 bases: TGTGCCAGCAGTACTAGACAGGGGAGTCAGCCCCAGCATTTT. Combining the CDR3 with reference TRBV2 and TRBJ1-5 gives the whole variable domain EPEVTQTPSHQVTQMGQEVILRCVPISNHLYFYWYRQILGQKVEFLVSFYNNEISEKSEIFDDQFSVERPDGSNFTLKIRSTKLEDSAMYFCASSTRQGSQPQHFGDGTRLSIL.

V and J are TRBV19 and TRBJ2-5; 12 bases map to TRBD2. J gave up 4 bases and V 3 bases, and 3 bases lay outside the gene matches. The germline V gene encodes CDR1 LNHDA and CDR2 SQIVND (reference sequence). The length of the CDR3 is 15 residues. The CDR3 coding sequence is TGTGCCAGTAGTATTGGGGGACTAGCGGGAGAGACCCAGTACTTC. Amino acids: CASSIGGLAGETQYF. The full variable domain, rest sourced from reference TRBV19 and TRBJ2-5, is DGGITQSPKYLFRKEGQNVTLSCEQNLNHDAMYWYRQDPGQGLRLIYYSQIVNDFQKGDIAEGYSVSREKKESFPLTVTSAQKNPTAFYLCASSIGGLAGETQYFGPGTRLLVL.

CDR3 bases: TGTGCCAGCAGCCTCGAGCGGAGGGCGGGCCCTAGCACAGATACGCAGTATTTT. It codes for CASSLERRAGPSTDTQYF. The chain uses TRBV11-2 and TRBJ2-3; perhaps TRBD2 as D (6 bases). V was trimmed by 5 bases and J by 0 bases, leaving 21 bases between them. Looked up from germline, CDR1 is SGHAT and CDR2 is FQNNGV. The CDR3 runs to 18 residues.

The chain is built from TRBV7-9 and TRBJ1-5; no clear D. The CDR3 extends over 14 amino acids. V lost 0 bases and J lost 6, with 9 bases in between. The V gene's germline CDR1 is SEHNR and CDR2 FQNEAQ (reference sequence). CDR3 in DNA: TGTGCCAGCAGCTTAGCGTCCGGGTTTCAGCCCCAGCATTTT. It yields the protein CASSLASGFQPQHF.

The V gene is TRBV7-3, the J gene TRBJ1-4; D is perhaps TRBD1 (5 bases). CDR3 size: 16 residues. Per the germline V gene, CDR1 is SGHTA and CDR2 is FQGTGA. Trimming pared 3 bases from V and 1 base from J, leaving 12 bases between. In DNA form, the CDR3 reads TGTGCCAGCAGCTTTGGAGGGGCCTTAACTAATGAAAAACTGTTTTTT. Its protein is CASSFGGALTNEKLFF.

This chain connects TRBV7-6 to TRBJ2-2; 11 positions match TRBD1. The junction had 3 bases not matched to a gene; V was cut back by 0 bases and J by 3 bases. Germline V gene lookup returns CDR1 SGHVS and CDR2 FNYEAQ. The CDR3 has 17 residues. The CDR3 DNA follows: TGTGCCAGCAGCTTAGCAGGACAGGGGGCTGACACCGGGGAGCTGTTTTTT. This sequence encodes CASSLAGQGADTGELFF.

The rearrangement joins TRBV6-5 to TRBJ2-7; a possible D gene is TRBD1 (6 bases). The CDR3 totals 15 residues. Germline V gives CDR1 MNHEY, CDR2 SVGAGI. Trimming removed 6 bases at V and 0 bases at J, with 15 bases between. CDR3 sequence: CASSKYRDFSYEQYF. The DNA of the CDR3 is TGTGCCAGCAGCAAGTACAGGGATTTCTCCTACGAGCAGTACTTC.